This passage covers 5 T cell receptor beta chains from one sample sequenced in a study of blood T cell repertoires in COVID-19. TCRdb's table, derived via immunoSEQ multiplex PCR, lists solely in-frame clones and lacks some. The profile shows roughly 220,000 clones, 60% to 85% of them singletons. The sample taken for sequencing was peripheral blood. These receptors all stem from a woman in her 70s with acute or convalescent COVID-19.

The rearrangement joins TRBV28 to TRBJ1-5; D might be TRBD1 (5 bases). Trimming cost V 3 bases and J 2 bases, with 11 bases left between them. CDR1 MDHEN and CDR2 SYDVKM come from the germline V gene. This CDR3 spans 15 amino acids. The CDR3 region is CASSLSGFGNQPQHF. The CDR3 nucleotides are TGTGCCAGCAGTTTGTCAGGGTTCGGCAATCAGCCCCAGCATTTT.

The chain combines TRBV29-1 with TRBJ2-2; 8 bases agree with TRBD1. The junction had 7 bases not matched to a gene; V was cut back by 7 bases and J by 0 bases. CDR3 length: 15 amino acids. Germline V gene lookup returns CDR1 SQVTM and CDR2 ANQGSEA. The CDR3 bases are TGCAGCGCCACCGGGACAGGCTCGAACACCGGGGAGCTGTTTTTT. Protein: CSATGTGSNTGELFF.

The chain recombines TRBV6-2 or TRBV6-3 with TRBJ2-2; 8 nucleotides line up with TRBD2. The CDR3 runs 17 residues. The V and J ends lost 2 bases and 2 bases, in that order; junction bases with no gene match: 7. Germline loops: CDR1 MNHEY, CDR2 SVGEGT. This CDR3 reads CASSYRGLALNTGELFF. The DNA of the CDR3 is TGTGCCAGCAGTTACCGCGGACTAGCCTTAAACACCGGGGAGCTGTTTTTT.

This chain joins TRBV12-3 or TRBV12-4 and TRBJ2-1; unclear D gene. This CDR3 comprises 11 residues. Trimming cost V 6 bases and J 10 bases, with 10 bases left between them. In nucleotides, the CDR3 is TGTGCCAGCAGCCCATTCGAGGAGCAGTTCTTC. Its protein product is CASSPFEEQFF.

This sequence joins TRBV6-6 and TRBJ2-5, with 12 bases aligning to TRBD2. With 5 bases clipped from V and 1 base from J, the junction kept 2 bases outside the gene matches. The CDR3 sequence is 15 residues long. The germline gives CDR1 MNHNY, CDR2 SVGAGI (reference sequence). Here the CDR3 DNA reads TGTGCCAGCAGTGGACTAGCGGGGCCCCAAGAGACCCAGTACTTC. Translated: CASSGLAGPQETQYF.